This T cell receptor beta chain was identified in a study of radiotherapy plus CTLA-4 blockade in lung cancer. Study-level information: Under 20% of patients responded objectively, and about 32% achieved disease control.

Method: immunoSEQ multiplex PCR; TCRdb's copy keeps in-frame clones and lacks some. The data contain about 51,000 clones, 70% to 80% of them singletons. Study-wide points: How blood T cell clones changed early, along with interferon-beta, reportedly forecast response best.

Concerning this clone: Its antigen is still unknown.

The TCR was taken from a human donor with non-small cell lung cancer who had a complete response to radiotherapy plus ipilimumab. Sequenced material: peripheral blood, taken from a patient treated with radiotherapy plus ipilimumab.

CDR3: CSVVVTGILRGYGYTF. Written as DNA, the CDR3 is TGCAGCGTTGTGGTGACAGGGATCCTTCGGGGCTATGGCTACACCTTC. This chain links TRBV29-1 with TRBJ1-2, with 7 bases that match TRBD1. The CDR3 consists of 16 residues. Germline lookup yields CDR1 SQVTM and CDR2 ANQGSEA. The trim removed 4 bases at V and 4 bases at J, leaving 15 bases unmatched.